This passage covers 7 T cell receptor beta chains from one sample sequenced in a study of identical twins (dated by TCRdb to 2015 to 2016). The library was prepared using 5' RACE. Sequencing relied on an Illumina HiSeq 2000. The public reads were quality trimmed at Q25 with fastp and then assembled into clones with MiXCR by TCRdb, keeping productive beta chains. Records with the same CDR3 protein are collapsed into one entry carrying the most frequent genes and DNA. This sample comprises approximately 210,000 distinct CDR3 sequences, approximately 9% of them detected only once. 5% to 6% of the sample lies in the top ten. The sequenced sample was memory (CD45RO+) T cells sorted from blood. In the paper's terms, the cell subset or site label means: CD45RO+ enriched T cells. All receptors derive from a woman between 18 and 29 years old in good health.

This clonotype is labeled medium-sized (0.01 to 0.1%). The V call is TRBV7-8, the J call TRBJ2-3; no clear D. V gave up 1 base and J gave up 4 bases, with 9 bases separating them. The CDR3 runs to 14 residues. Germline CDR1 SGHVS, CDR2 FQNEAQ. DNA for the CDR3: TGTGCCAGCAGCTTAGTTAACTTTGCAGATACGCAGTATTTT. It translates to CASSLVNFADTQYF. The full variable domain, with the rest looked up from reference TRBV7-8 and TRBJ2-3, is GAGVSQSPRYKVAKRGQDVALRCDPISGHVSLFWYQQALGQGPEFLTYFQNEAQLDKSGLPSDRFFAERPEGSVSTLKIQRTQQEDSAVYLCASSLVNFADTQYFGPGTRLTVL.

This clonotype appeared many times. The chain couples TRBV7-2 to TRBJ1-6; 7 bases map to TRBD1. CDR1 and CDR2 (germline): SGHTA, FQGNSA. J was trimmed by 8 bases and V by 4 bases; bases with no gene match: 5. This CDR3 is built from 14 residues. The CDR3 loop reads CASSYRGWDSPLHF. The CDR3 bases are TGTGCCAGCAGCTACAGGGGCTGGGATTCACCCCTCCACTTT.

This clonotype occurred a few times. The chain has TRBV18 and TRBJ2-7, with D possibly being TRBD1 (6 bases). The CDR3 contains 16 residues. CDR1 is KGHSH, CDR2 LQKENI, per germline. V shed 3 bases and J shed 1 base, with 16 bases lying between them. The CDR3 reads CASSPTTGSLSYEQYF. The CDR3 nucleotides read TGTGCCAGCTCACCTACAACAGGGTCGCTGTCCTACGAGCAGTACTTC. The full variable domain, in which reference TRBV18 and TRBJ2-7 provide the parts outside the CDR3, is NAGVMQNPRHLVRRRGQEARLRCSPMKGHSHVYWYRQLPEEGLKFMVYLQKENIIDESGMPKERFSAEFPKEGPSILRIQQVVRGDSAAYFCASSPTTGSLSYEQYFGPGTRLTVT.

This clonotype was detected many times. The CDR3 nucleotides are TGTGCCAGCAGCCCAGACATTGCGACTACCTACGAGCAGTACTTC. This encodes CASSPDIATTYEQYF. V and J are TRBV7-2 and TRBJ2-7; tentative D call: TRBD2 (5 bases). Trimming took off 5 bases at V and 2 bases at J, with 16 bases between the two ends. Germline CDR1 SGHTA, CDR2 FQGNSA. The CDR3 covers 15 residues.

This clonotype has ten or more counts. This rearrangement joins TRBV3-1 to TRBJ1-1; D ambiguous. Trimming took off 4 bases at V and 3 bases at J, with 12 bases between the two ends. This CDR3 comprises 14 residues. Germline V CDR1 and CDR2: LGHDT, YNNKEL (reference sequence). The CDR3 here is CASSRSARYTEAFF. CDR3 nucleotides: TGTGCCAGCAGCCGAAGCGCGCGGTACACTGAAGCTTTCTTT. Using reference TRBV3-1 and TRBJ1-1 for the parts outside the CDR3, the full variable domain is DTAVSQTPKYLVTQMGNDKSIKCEQNLGHDTMYWYKQDSKKFLKIMFSYNNKELIINETVPNRFSPKSPDKAHLNLHINSLELGDSAVYFCASSRSARYTEAFFGQGTRLTVV.

This clonotype was picked up many times. The chain links TRBV12-3 or TRBV12-4 to TRBJ2-3, with TRBD1 matching 7 bases. Trimming removed 5 bases from V and 3 bases from J; junction bases left unmatched: 8. The CDR3 is 15 residues long. DNA for the CDR3: TGTGCCAGCAGTCCCTCCAGGGGGAAGACAGATACGCAGTATTTT. This translates into CASSPSRGKTDTQYF.

The CDR3 DNA reads as TGTGCCACCAGAGTAGGGGCTAGCGGGGGGGCCGGAGAGACCCAGTACTTC. Translated: CATRVGASGGAGETQYF. V gene TRBV15 combines with J gene TRBJ2-5; 12 bases fit TRBD2. The CDR3 loop spans 17 amino acids. The J segment lost 4 bases and the V segment lost 6 bases, leaving 12 bases of the junction unmatched. Germline values: CDR1 LNHNV, CDR2 YYDKDF (reference sequence). The full variable domain, with the rest looked up from reference TRBV15 and TRBJ2-5, is DAMVIQNPRYQVTQFGKPVTLSCSQTLNHNVMYWYQQKSSQAPKLLFHYYDKDFNNEADTPDNFQSRRPNTSFCFLDIRSPGLGDTAMYLCATRVGASGGAGETQYFGPGTRLLVL.